The T cell receptor beta chain described here comes from a study of blood T cell repertoires in COVID-19. Overall study: Sites in the United States, Italy and Spain provided acute and convalescent COVID-19 samples. T cells, B-cell-depleted T cells, or PBMCs provided the cDNA or gDNA that served as material.

J gave up 8 bases and V 0 bases, and 8 bases lay outside the gene matches. The CDR3 contains 15 residues. Germline V lookup: CDR1 SGHNT, CDR2 YYREEE (reference sequence). Original handling: Estimates of nucleated cell counts were drawn from the amplification of reference gene primers. The table came from immunoSEQ multiplex PCR; TCRdb's copy has only in-frame clones and leaves some out. That table furnishes V, J and clone size, whereas the DNA furnished D and trimming. The sample lists 150,000 to 200,000 clones; about 85% were seen once. Sequencing was carried out using peripheral blood. The chain is built from TRBV5-4 and TRBJ2-3; 8 positions match TRBD2. The sequence derives from a man aged 55 to 70 who had recovered from COVID-19. CDR3 DNA sequence: TGTGCCAGCAGCTTGGCCGCTAGCGGGTCGGGTACGCAGTATTTT. Translating it yields CASSLAASGSGTQYF.